The present T cell receptor beta chain was sequenced within a study of shared clonotypes between healthy human individuals. Study-wide background: CD4 naive cells filled three plates per donor, CD4 memory three, CD8 naive two and CD8 memory one. General study results and limits: Generally, estimated richness proved larger in naive subsets than it did in memory subsets. Naive CD4 clonotype sharing across a few donors was 4% to 5%.

Per the original methods: As immunoSEQ supplied junction-only sequences (without quality scores), filtering differed. The table came from immunoSEQ multiplex PCR; TCRdb's copy has only in-frame clones and leaves some out. V and J calls plus clone size are reproduced from that table; the DNA served to infer D and trimming. The repertoire holds roughly 2.5 million clones, with around 94% as singletons. CDR3 length: 16 residues. Germline loops: CDR1 WSHSY, CDR2 SAAADI. Trimming took 0 bases from V and 0 from J, leaving 11 bases between them. Concerning this clone: Its cognate antigen is unknown.

The sample comprised naive CD4+ T cells sorted from blood. Noted subset: CD45RA+ positively selected. The TCR originated in a man between 18 and 29 years old in good health. V gene TRBV10-2 combines with J gene TRBJ1-1; unclear D gene. The CDR3 protein is CASSESGRSLNTEAFF. CDR3 nucleotide sequence: TGCGCCAGCAGTGAGTCCGGGAGGAGTCTGAACACTGAAGCTTTCTTT.